These 17 T cell receptor beta chains were sequenced from one sample in a study of cytomegalovirus exposure and HLA in healthy donors. Both 60 Vbeta primers and 13 Jbeta primers went into the PCR. Measured with immunoSEQ multiplex PCR; TCRdb has only the in-frame clones, and not every one. The data show around 150,000 clones, 77% seen once. Sequencing was carried out using PBMCs. All receptors come from a man aged 25 to 40 in good health and CMV-seronegative.

The chain combines TRBV6-5 with TRBJ1-1; possibly TRBD1 for D (5 bases). The CDR3 contains 15 residues. V was shortened by 6 bases and J by 3 bases, with 17 bases between the two germline ends. In germline, CDR1 is MNHEY, CDR2 SVGAGI. DNA for the CDR3: TGTGCCAGCAGCCCCGGAGGGGCGAGGGACACTGAAGCTTTCTTT. It specifies CASSPGGARDTEAFF.

This chain's CDR3 is CASSPPAQETQYF. The CDR3 nucleotides are TGTGCCAGCTCACCACCGGCCCAAGAGACCCAGTACTTC. The V and J genes are TRBV18 and TRBJ2-5; no reliable D call. V gave up 0 bases and J gave up 1 base, with 3 bases separating them. The CDR3 sequence is 13 residues long. Germline V gene lookup returns CDR1 KGHSH and CDR2 LQKENI.

The V and J genes are TRBV30 and TRBJ1-4; 7 bases match TRBD1. With 7 bases clipped from V and 7 bases from J, the junction kept 9 bases outside the gene matches. The CDR3 runs 13 residues. CDR1 GTSNPN and CDR2 SVGIG come from the germline V gene (reference sequence). The CDR3 here is CAFQGQTSEKLFF. DNA for the CDR3: TGTGCCTTCCAGGGACAGACGTCTGAAAAACTGTTTTTT.

The V gene is TRBV27, the J gene TRBJ2-1; TRBD2 matches at 8 bases. V was clipped by 2 bases and J by 6 bases; unmatched bases: 6. The CDR3 contains 15 residues. Germline V gene sequence: CDR1 MNHEY, CDR2 SMNVEV (reference sequence). The CDR3 coding sequence is TGTGCCAGCAGTTTAACCGGGAGGGCCTTCAATGAGCAGTTCTTC. Protein: CASSLTGRAFNEQFF.

V gene TRBV28 combines with J gene TRBJ2-7; perhaps TRBD1 as D (8 bases). Trimming took off 4 bases at V and 5 bases at J, with 18 bases between the two ends. The CDR3 is 15 amino acids. Germline V gene lookup returns CDR1 MDHEN and CDR2 SYDVKM. The CDR3 DNA reads as TGTGCCAGCAGTTCCCGTCGACAGGGGAGGGACGAGCAGTACTTC. Protein: CASSSRRQGRDEQYF.

This chain connects TRBV7-8 to TRBJ2-3; 9 bases are shared with TRBD2. With 4 bases clipped from V and 5 bases from J, the junction kept 13 bases outside the gene matches. CDR1 and CDR2 from the germline V gene are SGHVS and FQNEAQ. This CDR3 spans 17 amino acids. CDR3 protein: CASSSLLAGQSRDTQYF. The CDR3 DNA reads TGTGCCAGCAGCTCGCTCCTAGCGGGACAAAGCCGAGATACGCAGTATTTT. Full variable domain (missing parts from reference TRBV7-8 and TRBJ2-3): GAGVSQSPRYKVAKRGQDVALRCDPISGHVSLFWYQQALGQGPEFLTYFQNEAQLDKSGLPSDRFFAERPEGSVSTLKIQRTQQEDSAVYLCASSSLLAGQSRDTQYFGPGTRLTVL.

The V and J genes are TRBV29-1 and TRBJ1-5, with 7 bases aligning to TRBD1. Germline loops: CDR1 SQVTM, CDR2 ANQGSEA. J lost 7 bases, V lost 0 bases, and 3 bases had no gene match. The CDR3 covers 13 residues. As DNA, the CDR3 is TGCAGCGTTGAAGAGCAGGGGGGACAGCCCCAGCATTTT. The encoded protein is CSVEEQGGQPQHF.

The J gene is TRBJ2-1, the V gene TRBV6-1, with TRBD2 matching over 12 bases. The CDR3 has 15 amino acids. Germline-derived CDR1 and CDR2 are MNHNS and SASEGT. The junction had 6 bases not matched to a gene; V was cut back by 6 bases and J by 6 bases. This CDR3 reads CASSLLAGGSNEQFF. DNA of the CDR3: TGTGCCAGCAGCCTACTAGCGGGAGGTAGCAATGAGCAGTTCTTC.

With regard to this clone: One end of the junction does not line up with germline, which may come from a read error. The gene calls are TRBV5-1 and TRBJ2-1; D not certain. CDR1 and CDR2 (germline): SGHRS, YFSETQ. The CDR3 runs to 12 residues. For the CDR3, the DNA is TGCGCCAGCAGCCCACTCTACTATGAGCAGTTCTTC. It codes for CASSPLYYEQFF. Variable domain in full (rest from reference TRBV5-1 and TRBJ2-1): KAGVTQTPRYLIKTRGQQVTLSCSPISGHRSVSWYQQTPGQGLQFLFEYFSETQRNKGNFPGRFSGRQFSNSRSEMNVSTLELGDSALYLCASSPLYYEQFFGPGTRLTVL.

This chain links TRBV2 with TRBJ2-5, with TRBD2 matching over 10 bases. The CDR3 sequence is 15 residues long. V lost 3 bases, J lost 4 bases, and 5 bases stayed unmatched. Germline lookup yields CDR1 SNHLY and CDR2 FYNNEI. CDR3 nucleotides: TGTGCCAGCAGTGACCCCGGGACTAGCGTAGAGACCCAGTACTTC. Translating it yields CASSDPGTSVETQYF. Complete variable domain (other parts from reference TRBV2 and TRBJ2-5): EPEVTQTPSHQVTQMGQEVILRCVPISNHLYFYWYRQILGQKVEFLVSFYNNEISEKSEIFDDQFSVERPDGSNFTLKIRSTKLEDSAMYFCASSDPGTSVETQYFGPGTRLLVL.

This clone was observed a single time. The rearrangement links TRBV2 to TRBJ2-3, with 13 bases aligning to TRBD2. Germline V gene sequence: CDR1 SNHLY, CDR2 FYNNEI. V lost 1 base to trimming and J lost 3 bases; unmatched junction nucleotides: 4. There are 17 residues in the CDR3. The CDR3 reads CASSEGTSGSMTDTQYF. Written as DNA, the CDR3 is TGTGCCAGCAGTGAAGGGACTAGCGGGAGTATGACAGATACGCAGTATTTT.

The V call is TRBV5-5, the J call TRBJ2-5; 8 bases agree with TRBD1. Germline CDR1 and CDR2: SGHKS and YYEKEE (reference sequence). The CDR3 has 14 residues. Unmatched junction bases numbered 2, after V lost 0 bases and J lost 4 bases. The CDR3 DNA sequence: TGTGCCAGCAGCTTGGTCGGACAGGGAGAGACCCAGTACTTC. Protein product: CASSLVGQGETQYF.

This clone was recorded many times. V and J are TRBV27 and TRBJ2-7; D gene uncertain. V was pared by 3 bases and J by 4 bases, with 16 bases between. Germline V gene lookup returns CDR1 MNHEY and CDR2 SMNVEV (reference sequence). This CDR3 comprises 15 residues. This CDR3 reads CASSLVPTLIYEQYF. As DNA, the CDR3 is TGTGCCAGCAGTTTGGTGCCCACCCTAATATACGAGCAGTACTTC.

The V and J genes are TRBV5-1 and TRBJ1-2; 11 nucleotides line up with TRBD1. The CDR3 consists of 13 residues. Germline trimming cut 5 bases from V and 10 bases from J; bases unmatched to any gene: 7. From germline, CDR1 is SGHRS and CDR2 YFSETQ. The DNA for the CDR3 is TGCGCCAGCAGTTCGGGACAGGGGGAATACTACACCTTC. This gives the protein CASSSGQGEYYTF. The full variable domain, rest sourced from reference TRBV5-1 and TRBJ1-2, is KAGVTQTPRYLIKTRGQQVTLSCSPISGHRSVSWYQQTPGQGLQFLFEYFSETQRNKGNFPGRFSGRQFSNSRSEMNVSTLELGDSALYLCASSSGQGEYYTFGSGTRLTVV.

This rearrangement joins TRBV7-2 to TRBJ1-5, with 10 bases that match TRBD1. V lost 5 bases and J lost 4; bases outside the gene matches: 5. This CDR3 contains 15 residues. CDR1 is SGHTA and CDR2 is FQGNSA in the germline V gene. The CDR3 nucleotides read TGTGCCAGCAGCCGCTGGACAGGGGGAAATCAGCCCCAGCATTTT. Translation gives CASSRWTGGNQPQHF.

The gene calls are TRBV6-5 and TRBJ2-7, with a tentative D call TRBD2 (5 bases). The germline V and J ends were trimmed by 2 bases and 0 bases, with 14 bases remaining between them. The CDR3 loop spans 16 amino acids. Germline V gene data show CDR1 as MNHEY and CDR2 as SVGAGI. The CDR3 nucleotides are TGTGCCAGCAGTTACGGTTGGACGGGGAACTCCTACGAGCAGTACTTC. Amino acid sequence: CASSYGWTGNSYEQYF.

This chain links TRBV10-3 with TRBJ2-1, with no clear D. The CDR3 totals 15 residues. The V end lost 3 bases, the J end lost 0 bases, and 9 bases lay between the germline ends. Germline values: CDR1 ENHRY, CDR2 SYGVKD. The CDR3 DNA sequence: TGTGCCATCAGTGATGACTCGTTCTCCTACAATGAGCAGTTCTTC. It specifies CAISDDSFSYNEQFF.